A selection of T cell receptor beta chains follows, all from one sample in a study of cytomegalovirus exposure and HLA in healthy donors. Here immunoSEQ multiplex PCR was the method, and the copy in TCRdb shows in-frame clones only, minus some. Of over 150,000 clones in the sample, 87% were seen once. Specimen: PBMCs. These receptors came from a girl under three years old in good health and CMV-seronegative. Both conserved end residues are part of each CDR3. D genes are given only for firm matches. Clone size is not always given. Where it is, it says once, few, many or a class for expanded clones.

j_gene	abundance	d_gene	len	v_gene	CDR3aa	CDR3nt
TRBJ2-1	few	TRBD1	15	TRBV11-1	CASSETGPGFLGQFF	TGTGCCAGCAGCGAGACAGGGCCGGGGTTTTTAGGGCAGTTCTTC
TRBJ2-3	-	TRBD2	18	TRBV7-3	CASSHGGLAGGIPDTQYF	TGTGCCAGCAGCCATGGGGGGCTAGCGGGAGGTATTCCAGATACGCAGTATTTT
TRBJ2-7	-	TRBD1	15	TRBV6-5	CASSRSRTGRYEQYF	TGTGCCAGCAGCAGAAGCCGGACAGGGAGGTACGAGCAGTACTTC
TRBJ2-4	-	-	15	TRBV2	CASSPGGGAKNIQYF	TGTGCCAGCAGTCCAGGTGGAGGGGCCAAAAACATTCAGTACTTC
TRBJ2-1	-	-	18	TRBV4-1	CASSQGRARGRLYNEQFF	TGCGCCAGCAGCCAAGGACGTGCGCGGGGTAGGCTCTACAATGAGCAGTTCTTC
TRBJ1-2	once	-	13	TRBV2	CASSDLRTNGYTF	TGTGCCAGCAGTGATCTCAGGACTAATGGCTACACCTTC
TRBJ2-7	-	TRBD1	14	TRBV30	CAGRAGQGYYEQYF	TGTGCCGGGAGGGCGGGACAGGGATACTACGAGCAGTACTTC
TRBJ2-7	-	TRBD1	16	TRBV18	CASSPRRDRTNDEQYF	TGTGCCAGCTCACCACGTAGGGACAGGACGAACGACGAGCAGTACTTC
TRBJ2-1	-	TRBD2	15	TRBV9	CASSAGSGSGNEQFF	TGTGCCAGCAGCGCCGGTAGCGGGAGTGGGAATGAGCAGTTCTTC
TRBJ2-7	-	TRBD2	15	TRBV6-1	CASREGLGSSYEQYF	TGTGCCAGCAGGGAGGGACTAGGGAGCTCCTACGAGCAGTACTTC
TRBJ2-1	-	-	15	TRBV7-3	CASSLGGRLYNEQFF	TGTGCCAGCAGCTTAGGGGGGAGGCTCTACAATGAGCAGTTCTTC
TRBJ1-1	-	-	15	TRBV6-6	CASSYAPRAETEAFF	TGTGCCAGCAGTTACGCCCCGAGGGCTGAAACTGAAGCTTTCTTT
TRBJ2-2	-	TRBD1	16	TRBV5-6	CASSYTGTGNTGELFF	TGTGCCAGCAGTTATACCGGGACAGGCAACACCGGGGAGCTGTTTTTT
TRBJ2-7	-	TRBD2	13	TRBV19	CASSSGLGFEQYF	TGTGCCAGTAGTAGTGGACTAGGTTTCGAGCAGTACTTC
TRBJ2-5	once	-	16	TRBV7-6	CASSLGSVGGQETQYF	TGTGCCAGCAGCTTAGGGTCAGTAGGGGGACAAGAGACCCAGTACTTC
TRBJ1-3	-	-	14	TRBV11-2	CASSLWGGGNTIYF	TGTGCCAGCAGCTTATGGGGGGGAGGAAACACCATATATTTT
TRBJ2-1	-	TRBD2	15	TRBV2	CASSPTSGGAGEQFF	TGTGCCAGCAGTCCCACTAGCGGGGGGGCCGGGGAGCAGTTCTTC
TRBJ2-2	-	TRBD1	16	TRBV5-5	CASSSPQGANTGELFF	TGTGCCAGCAGCTCACCCCAGGGGGCGAACACCGGGGAGCTGTTTTTT
TRBJ2-5	-	TRBD2	16	TRBV7-9	CASSRLPGLAGETQYF	TGTGCCAGCAGCCGCTTACCGGGACTAGCGGGAGAGACCCAGTACTTC
TRBJ1-5	few	TRBD1	15	TRBV30	CAWSPDRGGYQPQHF	TGTGCCTGGAGCCCGGACAGGGGAGGATATCAGCCCCAGCATTTT
TRBJ2-1	-	-	16	TRBV19	CASSRFFAGSNNEQFF	TGTGCCAGTAGTCGGTTTTTTGCTGGTAGCAACAATGAGCAGTTCTTC
TRBJ2-2	-	TRBD2	16	TRBV7-3	CASSPIAGSATGELFF	TGTGCCAGCAGCCCTATAGCGGGGTCTGCCACCGGGGAGCTGTTTTTT
TRBJ2-2	-	-	15	TRBV14	CASSRYRSGTGELFF	TGTGCCAGCAGCCGGTACAGGAGTGGGACCGGGGAGCTGTTTTTT
TRBJ2-7	-	-	10	TRBV2	CASSVNEQYF	TGTGCCAGCAGTGTTAACGAGCAGTACTTC
TRBJ1-2	once	-	14	TRBV4-2	CASSQADSFYGYTF	TGTGCCAGCAGCCAAGCGGACAGCTTCTATGGCTACACCTTC
TRBJ2-7	-	-	14	TRBV7-2	CASSVDSGTYEQYF	TGTGCCAGCAGCGTAGATAGCGGTACCTACGAGCAGTACTTC
TRBJ2-2	once	TRBD2	17	TRBV2	CASSVGSGGASGGELFF	TGTGCCAGCAGTGTAGGGAGCGGGGGGGCCTCAGGCGGGGAGCTGTTTTTT
TRBJ2-7	-	TRBD1	15	TRBV5-4	CASSTGGAAPYEQYF	TGTGCCAGCAGTACAGGGGGCGCCGCCCCCTACGAGCAGTACTTC
TRBJ1-2	-	TRBD1	15	TRBV9	CASSVEPGQTYGYTF	TGTGCCAGCAGCGTAGAGCCGGGACAGACCTATGGCTACACCTTC
TRBJ2-1	once	-	11	TRBV2	CASSTGLDPFF	TGTGCCAGCAGTACGGGACTCGACCCGTTCTTC